Below, one TCR beta chain is given with its context. This clonotype has only a few counts. The antigen this receptor binds is unknown. The record has no base qualities; no much larger clone is one base away. Cut back by 0 bases and 1 base, the V and J ends lie 12 bases apart. For CDR1 and CDR2, the germline V gene (reference sequence) lists DFQATT and SNEGSKA. Taken from cysteine to phenylalanine, the CDR3 has 15 residues. Kept here is only the CDR3 DNA, which spans 45 bases and is read in frame from base 1. This sample was taken from a study of regulatory T cells in long-lasting Graves disease (dated by TCRdb to 2020 to 2023). For the wider study: Persistent Graves' disease was defined as antithyroid drug treatment for over 5 years with persistently positive TSH receptor autoantibodies. This study used TCR sequencing and RNA sequencing of peripheral blood to compare persistent Graves' disease patients against newly diagnosed Graves' disease patients. The study took place in China and was registered as a clinical trial. A total of around 35 samples were covered by TCR sequencing, comprising some 13 persistent and roughly 20 newly diagnosed Graves' disease patients. In the clinical cohort, patients with persistent Graves' disease had used antithyroid drugs for an average of around 10 years. General study outcomes and caveats: TRBV28, TRBJ1-2 and TRBJ2-5 were preferentially used in persistent disease, while TRBV20-1 and TRBJ2-1 were favored in newly diagnosed disease. Compared with newly diagnosed patients, persistent Graves' disease patients had lower TCR Shannon entropy and fewer highly expanded clones, which suggests clonal expansion. Sequencing and analysis were limited to the TCR beta chain. Patients with persistent disease shared more public clonotypes (about 2,700) than newly diagnosed patients did (approximately 970). The study examined only peripheral blood because the primary lesion, thyroid tissue, could not be accessed. As a limitation, the authors acknowledged that the small sample size may reduce accuracy.

Library construction relied on multiplex PCR. Sequencing was carried out with an Illumina HiSeq 4000. CDR3 regions were amplified by Arm-PCR with iRepertoire HTBI primers to construct TCR beta libraries. Gel purification was performed on PCR products prior to sequencing. Turning to the authors' computational methods: Gene usage analysis of CDR3 amino acid clonotypes used the approximately 62 TRBV and fewer than 15 TRBJ segments found across samples. COPE and FqMerger were used to merge the filtered high-quality paired reads into contigs. Contigs were aligned with BLAST to IMGT TRBV, TRBD and TRBJ reference genes, and CDR3 was defined per IMGT. Any clonotype with a frequency above 0.1% was classified as a highly expanded clone. Shannon entropy was used to measure repertoire diversity, and the Gini coefficient was used to measure V-J evenness. A clonotype was considered public if more than one individual shared it. TCRdb took the public reads, trimmed them with fastp at Q25, ran MiXCR for clone calling and kept in-frame beta chains. Rows are combined by CDR3 protein, so each entry shows the most common genes and DNA. TCRdb, rather than the study authors, made the V and J calls. This sample lists 600,000 to 800,000 distinct CDR3 sequences; 25% to 35% were detected once. Together, the top ten hold under 55% of the sample.

The time point tag for this specimen amounts to: persistent/refractory GD, antithyroid drugs over 5 years with positive TRAb. For both TCR sequencing and RNA sequencing, RNA was extracted from PBMCs using TRIzol. The diagnosis of Graves' disease was made according to American Thyroid Association guidelines. The patients came from an endocrinology department in Xi'an, China. Each patient gave 8.5 to 9.5 milliliters of peripheral blood, collected in an EDTA anticoagulant tube. Ficoll Paque Plus density gradient separation was used to isolate PBMCs, and no further T cell sorting was performed. An Agilent 2100 Bioanalyzer and agarose gel were used to assess RNA quality, and a NanoDrop 2000 was used to measure RNA concentration.

The receptor comes from a female donor with Graves disease. The chain joins TRBV20-1 to TRBJ1-2, with no confident D gene call. Sample: peripheral blood mononuclear cells (PBMCs), taken when the disease was refractory, from a patient treated with antithyroid drugs. The CDR3 protein is CSARDLQRLNYGYTF. In nucleotide form, the sequence is TGCAGTGCTAGAGATTTACAAAGGCTTAACTATGGCTACACCTTC.